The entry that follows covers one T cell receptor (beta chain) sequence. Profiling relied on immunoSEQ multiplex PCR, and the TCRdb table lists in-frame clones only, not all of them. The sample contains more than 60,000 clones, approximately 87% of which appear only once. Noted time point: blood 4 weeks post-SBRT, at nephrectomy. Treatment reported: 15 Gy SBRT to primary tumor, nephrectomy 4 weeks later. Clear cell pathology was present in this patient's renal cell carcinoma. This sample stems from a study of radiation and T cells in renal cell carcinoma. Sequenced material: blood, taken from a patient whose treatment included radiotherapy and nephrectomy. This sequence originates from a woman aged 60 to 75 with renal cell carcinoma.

CDR3 sequence reads: CASSLDLGVTLAKNIQYF. The CDR3 DNA sequence: TGTGCCAGCAGCTTAGATTTGGGAGTTACCCTAGCCAAAAACATTCAGTACTTC. The chain links TRBV11-2 to TRBJ2-4; TRBD2 might be the D (5 bases). The CDR3 runs 18 residues. Trimming removed 0 bases from V and 0 bases from J, with 15 bases in between. Germline assignment: CDR1 SGHAT and CDR2 FQNNGV.